The present TCR beta chain was sequenced within a study of shared clonotypes between healthy human individuals. In the case of this clone: No antigen is known for it. This sample includes further DNA sequences coding for the same CDR3.

Generated by immunoSEQ multiplex PCR, the TCRdb table keeps only in-frame clones and is missing some. The sample holds about 1 million clones, approximately 72% seen once. Germline V lookup: CDR1 SNHLY, CDR2 FYNNEI. The CDR3 extends over 11 amino acids. V lost 5 bases and J 6 bases, leaving 5 bases between the germline ends. The study, taken as a whole, reports: Naive subsets typically showed greater estimated richness than memory subsets.

The rearrangement uses TRBV2 and TRBJ2-1, with no clear D. The source material was memory CD4+ T cells sorted from blood. Noted subset: CD45RA-negative fraction. The TCR was taken from a man younger than 35 in good health. The CDR3 DNA is TGTGCCAGCAGTCGATTCAATGAGCAGTTCTTC. It codes for CASSRFNEQFF.